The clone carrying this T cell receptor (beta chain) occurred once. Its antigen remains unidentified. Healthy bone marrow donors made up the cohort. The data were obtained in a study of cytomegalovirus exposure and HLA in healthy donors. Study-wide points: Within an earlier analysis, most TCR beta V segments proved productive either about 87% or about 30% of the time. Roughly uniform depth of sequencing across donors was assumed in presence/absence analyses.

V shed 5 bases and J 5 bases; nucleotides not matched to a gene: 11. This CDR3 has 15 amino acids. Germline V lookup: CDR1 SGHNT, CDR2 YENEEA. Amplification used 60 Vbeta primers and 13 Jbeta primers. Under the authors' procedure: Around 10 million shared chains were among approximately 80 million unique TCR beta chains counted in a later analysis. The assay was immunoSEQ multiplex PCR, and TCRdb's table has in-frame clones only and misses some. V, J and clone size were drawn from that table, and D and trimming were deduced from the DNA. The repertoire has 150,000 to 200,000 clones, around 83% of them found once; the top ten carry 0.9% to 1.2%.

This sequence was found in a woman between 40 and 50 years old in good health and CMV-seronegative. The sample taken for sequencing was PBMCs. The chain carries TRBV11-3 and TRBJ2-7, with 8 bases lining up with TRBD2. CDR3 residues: CASSPSGRVIDEQYF. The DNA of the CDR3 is TGTGCCAGCAGCCCAAGCGGGAGAGTAATCGACGAGCAGTACTTC.